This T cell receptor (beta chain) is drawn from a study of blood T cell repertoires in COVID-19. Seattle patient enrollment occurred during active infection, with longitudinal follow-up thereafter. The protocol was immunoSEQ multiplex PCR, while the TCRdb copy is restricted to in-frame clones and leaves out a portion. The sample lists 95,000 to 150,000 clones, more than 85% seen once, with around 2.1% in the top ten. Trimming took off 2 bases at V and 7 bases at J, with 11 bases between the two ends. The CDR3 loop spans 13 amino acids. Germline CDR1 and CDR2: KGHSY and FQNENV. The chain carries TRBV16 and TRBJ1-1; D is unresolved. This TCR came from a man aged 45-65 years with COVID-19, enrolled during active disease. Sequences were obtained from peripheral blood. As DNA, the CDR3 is TGTGCCAGCAGCCAAATGAGGGATGGTGAAGCTTTCTTT. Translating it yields CASSQMRDGEAFF.